This T cell receptor (beta chain) was identified during a study of T cell responses to AZD1222 COVID-19 vaccine. Method: immunoSEQ multiplex PCR; TCRdb's copy keeps in-frame clones and lacks some. The data show about 110,000 clones, about four fifths seen once. The germline V and J ends were trimmed by 1 base and 1 base, with 4 bases remaining between them. CDR1 is SEHNR and CDR2 is FQNEAQ in the germline V gene (reference sequence). The CDR3 spans 13 residues. The chain joins TRBV7-9 to TRBJ1-2; D gene uncertain. The sequence was obtained from an adult in good health. Sequenced here: peripheral blood, sampled on day 0 of AZD1222 vaccination. As DNA, the CDR3 is TGTGCCAGCAGCTTAGGATTTAACTATGGCTACACCTTC. This codes for CASSLGFNYGYTF.